This T cell receptor beta chain came from a study of shared clonotypes between healthy human individuals. Deep-level running was used for the assay. The repertoire was sequenced with immunoSEQ multiplex PCR; TCRdb's copy has only in-frame clones and lacks some. The repertoire holds about 480,000 clones, with 75% to 85% as singletons. V gave up 4 bases and J gave up 0 bases, with 16 bases separating them. CDR1 is SGHDT, CDR2 YYEEEE, per germline. The CDR3 loop spans 16 amino acids. The specimen was PBMCs. The receptor's source is a woman aged 40-49 years in good health. Some clones in this sample may be carry-over from other donors' samples. The V gene is TRBV5-6, the J gene TRBJ1-2, with a possible D match to TRBD1 (5 bases). The CDR3 DNA reads as TGTGCCAGCAGCCGGTATAGGGGCCCCACTAACTATGGCTACACCTTC. Amino acid sequence: CASSRYRGPTNYGYTF.